The 2 T cell receptor beta chains below all came from one sample that was sequenced in a study of T-cell reconstitution after alpha-beta-depleted transplantation in children. Library preparation (for TCRbeta) was performed with unique molecular identifiers. TCRdb reanalysed the PCR reads using MiXCR and keeps one entry per CDR3 protein. This sample has roughly 200,000 distinct CDR3 sequences, with more than 12% found just once. The material sequenced was PBMCs from the stem cell graft donor, taken from the stem cell graft. Receptors originate from a human donor who donated a stem cell graft to a child with acute lymphoblastic leukemia.

With respect to this clonotype: One base away lies a much larger clone, so this may be a sequencing read error. V usage is TRBV10-3 and J usage is TRBJ1-1; D gene uncertain. Germline CDR1 ENHRY, CDR2 SYGVKD. CDR3 length equals 16 residues. CDR3 protein: CAISVSLRQRNTEDFF. The CDR3 DNA reads as TGTGCCATCAGTGTTTCCCTCAGGCAAAGGAACACTGAAGATTTCTTT.

Many counts were recorded for this clonotype. CDR3: CASSQTGLSGETQYF. CDR3 bases: TGTGCCAGCAGCCAAACGGGACTATCTGGGGAGACCCAGTACTTC. The rearrangement links TRBV3-1 to TRBJ2-5; 7 bases line up with TRBD2. The CDR3 sequence is 15 residues long. Per the germline V gene, CDR1 is LGHDT and CDR2 is YNNKEL (reference sequence). The trim removed 2 bases at V and 5 bases at J, leaving 8 bases unmatched.